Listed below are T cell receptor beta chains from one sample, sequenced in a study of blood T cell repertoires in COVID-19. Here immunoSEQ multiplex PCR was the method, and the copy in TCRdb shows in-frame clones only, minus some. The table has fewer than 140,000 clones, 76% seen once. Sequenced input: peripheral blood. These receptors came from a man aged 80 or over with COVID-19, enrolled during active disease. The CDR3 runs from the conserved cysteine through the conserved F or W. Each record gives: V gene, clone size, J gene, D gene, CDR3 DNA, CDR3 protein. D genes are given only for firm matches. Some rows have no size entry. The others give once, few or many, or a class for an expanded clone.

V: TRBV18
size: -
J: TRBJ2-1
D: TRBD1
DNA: TGTGCCAGCTCACCCCCGGGACAGAGCTCCTACAATGAGCAGTTCTTC
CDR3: CASSPPGQSSYNEQFF

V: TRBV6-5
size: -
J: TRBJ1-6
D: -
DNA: TGTGCCAGCAGTTACTCGGTCCTGGCGGATAATTCACCCCTCCACTTT
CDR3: CASSYSVLADNSPLHF

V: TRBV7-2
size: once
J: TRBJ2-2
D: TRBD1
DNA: TGTGCCAGCAGCTTAGCCAGGGGGCGTGACGGGGAGCTGTTTTTT
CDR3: CASSLARGRDGELFF

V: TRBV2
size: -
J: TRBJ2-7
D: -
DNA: TGTGCCAGCAGCAGCCAGGGGCCCTCTGGTTACGAGCAGTACTTC
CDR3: CASSSQGPSGYEQYF

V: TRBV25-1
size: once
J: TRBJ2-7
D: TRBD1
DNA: TGTGCCAGCATCTTGTGGTCCGGGACAGGGGACCACGAGCAGTACTTC
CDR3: CASILWSGTGDHEQYF

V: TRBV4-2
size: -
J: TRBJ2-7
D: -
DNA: TGTGCCAGCAGCCAAGAGGCCAGCGGGCTCCTCTACGAGCAGTACTTC
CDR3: CASSQEASGLLYEQYF

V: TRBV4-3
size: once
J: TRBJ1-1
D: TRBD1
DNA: TGCGCCAGCAGCCAAGATTACAGGGGCTACATGAACACTGAAGCTTTCTTT
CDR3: CASSQDYRGYMNTEAFF

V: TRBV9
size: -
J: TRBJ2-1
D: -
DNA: TGTGCCAGCAGCCTAGTAGAGGGTAATGAGCAGTTCTTC
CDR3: CASSLVEGNEQFF

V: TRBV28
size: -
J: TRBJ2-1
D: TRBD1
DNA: TGTGCCAGCAGTTTAAGAGGGACAGCCTACAATGAGCAGTTCTTC
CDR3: CASSLRGTAYNEQFF

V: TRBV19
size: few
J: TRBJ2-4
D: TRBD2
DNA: TGTGCCAGTAGTAAGCGGGAGGGCCGGGCCAAAAACATTCAGTACTTC
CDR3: CASSKREGRAKNIQYF

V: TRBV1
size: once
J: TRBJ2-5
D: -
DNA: TGCACCAGCAGCCAAGAGGGACTAGCGGGACAGGAGACCCAGTACTTC
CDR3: CTSSQEGLAGQETQYF

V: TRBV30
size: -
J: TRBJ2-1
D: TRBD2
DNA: TGTGCCTGGAGTGGCCTAGCGGGAGGACTAGATGAGCAGTTCTTC
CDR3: CAWSGLAGGLDEQFF

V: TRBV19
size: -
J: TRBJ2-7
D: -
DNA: TGTGCCAGTAGTCCTACCGGGGGCTACGAGCAGTACTTC
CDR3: CASSPTGGYEQYF

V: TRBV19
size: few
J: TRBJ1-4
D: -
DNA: TGTGCCAGTAGTATTAGTTCTTCGGGAAATGAAAAACTGTTTTTT
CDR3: CASSISSSGNEKLFF

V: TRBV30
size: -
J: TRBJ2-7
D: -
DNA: TGTGCCTGGAAAGGGACACAGTGGGCCTACGAGCAGTACTTC
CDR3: CAWKGTQWAYEQYF

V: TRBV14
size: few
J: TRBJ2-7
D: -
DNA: TGTGCCAGCAGCCCCTTGATTAGTGCTACTGAGCAGTACTTC
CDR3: CASSPLISATEQYF

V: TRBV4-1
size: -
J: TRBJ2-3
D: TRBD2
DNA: TGCGCCAGCAGCCAAAGGGGTCAGGCGGGAGAGAGGAATACGCAGTATTTT
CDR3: CASSQRGQAGERNTQYF

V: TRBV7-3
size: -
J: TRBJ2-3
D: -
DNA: TGTGCCAGCAGCCCTCTTGGGGGGAGCACAGATACGCAGTATTTT
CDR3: CASSPLGGSTDTQYF

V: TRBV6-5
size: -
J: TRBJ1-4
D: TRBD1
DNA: TGTGCCAGCAGTTACTCTGGTCAGGGGGATGAAAAACTGTTTTTT
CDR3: CASSYSGQGDEKLFF

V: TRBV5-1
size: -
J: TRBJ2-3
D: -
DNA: TGCGCCAGCAGCTTGGCCTTGGCAGGTGGGGATACGCAGTATTTT
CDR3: CASSLALAGGDTQYF

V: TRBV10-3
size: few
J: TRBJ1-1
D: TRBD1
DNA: TGTGCCATCAGCGGACAGGGACGGAACACTGAAGCTTTCTTT
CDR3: CAISGQGRNTEAFF

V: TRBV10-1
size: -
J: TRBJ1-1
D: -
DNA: TGCGCCAGCAGTGGGACAGCCGCGGGCCCTGAAGCTTTCTTT
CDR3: CASSGTAAGPEAFF

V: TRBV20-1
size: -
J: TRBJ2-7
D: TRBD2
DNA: TGCAGTGCTAGTAGACCACTAGCGGGAGGTTGGGAGAAGTACGAGCAGTACTTC
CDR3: CSASRPLAGGWEKYEQYF

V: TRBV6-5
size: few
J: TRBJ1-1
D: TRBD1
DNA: TGTGCCAGCAGTAACGACAGGGGCTGGACTGAAGCTTTCTTT
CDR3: CASSNDRGWTEAFF

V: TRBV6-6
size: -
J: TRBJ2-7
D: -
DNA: TGTGCCAGCAGACGTACAGGGTCGTCCTACGAGCAGTACTTC
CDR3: CASRRTGSSYEQYF

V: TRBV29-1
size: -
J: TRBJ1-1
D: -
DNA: TGCAGCGTTGAAGCCGGGATTGGCACTGAAGCTTTCTTT
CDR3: CSVEAGIGTEAFF

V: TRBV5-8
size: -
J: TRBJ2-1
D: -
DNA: TGTGCCAGCAGCTTCGTAGTAGCGGAAAGTAACAATGAGCAGTTCTTC
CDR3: CASSFVVAESNNEQFF

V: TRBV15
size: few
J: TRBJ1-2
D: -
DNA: TGTGCCACCAGCAGAGATCGGGCGGGCGCCCTGCTGAACTATGGCTACACCTTC
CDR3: CATSRDRAGALLNYGYTF